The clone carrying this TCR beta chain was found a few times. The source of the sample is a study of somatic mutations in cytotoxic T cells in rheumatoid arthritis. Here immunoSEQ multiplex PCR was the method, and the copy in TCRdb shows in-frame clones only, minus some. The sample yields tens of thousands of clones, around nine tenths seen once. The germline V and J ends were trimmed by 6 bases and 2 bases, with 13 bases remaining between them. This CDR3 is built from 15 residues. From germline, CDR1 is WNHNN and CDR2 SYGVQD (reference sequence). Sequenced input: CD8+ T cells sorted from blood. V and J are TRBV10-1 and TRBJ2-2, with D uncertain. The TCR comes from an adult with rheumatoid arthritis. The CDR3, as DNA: TGCGCCAGCAGCGAACCCGGGTCCAACACCGGGGAGCTGTTTTTT. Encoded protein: CASSEPGSNTGELFF.